These 13 T cell receptor beta chains were all obtained from the same sample, sequenced in a study of T cell changes during pregnancy in multiple sclerosis. Here immunoSEQ multiplex PCR was the method, and the copy in TCRdb shows in-frame clones only, minus some. The sample holds 30,000 to 45,000 clones, about nine tenths seen once. The sample was CD8+ T cells from peripheral blood mononuclear cells, taken in the second trimester of pregnancy. These receptors all stem from a female donor with multiple sclerosis, enrolled in a pregnancy study.

The chain links TRBV5-1 to TRBJ2-7; D is undetermined. The V end was cut by 0 bases, the J end by 4 bases, with 5 bases between. In germline, CDR1 is SGHRS, CDR2 YFSETQ. This CDR3 is built from 12 residues. CDR3 nucleotides: TGCGCCAGCAGCTTGGCCCCGTACGAGCAGTACTTC. This gives the protein CASSLAPYEQYF.

The chain uses TRBV9 and TRBJ2-3, with 7 bases matching TRBD2. Germline CDR1 SGDLS, CDR2 YYNGEE. CDR3 length equals 15 residues. With V trimmed by 4 bases and J by 2 bases, 7 bases remained unmatched. The CDR3 DNA follows: TGTGCCAGCAGCCTCGGAAGCGGGGACACAGATACGCAGTATTTT. Its protein is CASSLGSGDTDTQYF.

This clone was picked up one time. V is TRBV4-1 and J is TRBJ1-4; 7 positions match TRBD1. Germline CDR1 is MGHRA and CDR2 is YSYEKL. The CDR3 sequence is 15 residues long. Trimming cost V 5 bases and J 4 bases; bases outside gene matches: 7. CDR3 sequence: CASSTTGQSNEKLFF. CDR3 in DNA: TGCGCCAGCAGCACGACGGGACAGAGTAATGAAAAACTGTTTTTT.

The chain employs TRBV7-3 and TRBJ2-3; TRBD2 agrees at 10 bases. V was clipped by 0 bases and J by 0 bases; unmatched bases: 3. CDR1 and CDR2 from the germline V gene are SGHTA and FQGTGA. CDR3 size: 17 residues. The CDR3 bases are TGTGCCAGCAGCTTAACGCCTAGCGGGGGTAGCACAGATACGCAGTATTTT. Amino acids: CASSLTPSGGSTDTQYF.

This chain connects TRBV6-5 to TRBJ2-7, with 7 bases that match TRBD1. V shed 2 bases and J 4 bases; nucleotides not matched to a gene: 5. This CDR3 spans 14 amino acids. Looked up from germline, CDR1 is MNHEY and CDR2 is SVGAGI. The CDR3 sequence is CASSYRTGDYEQYF. The DNA of the CDR3 is TGTGCCAGCAGTTACCGCACAGGGGATTACGAGCAGTACTTC.

This clone was found once. V gene TRBV5-1 combines with J gene TRBJ2-1; the D gene is possibly TRBD2 (5 bases). Between the trimmed V and J ends, which lost 2 bases and 9 bases, there was a span of 12 bases. Germline lookup yields CDR1 SGHRS and CDR2 YFSETQ. This CDR3 has 13 amino acids. The CDR3 protein is CASSFDPGGEQFF. CDR3 nucleotide sequence: TGCGCCAGCAGCTTCGATCCAGGAGGTGAGCAGTTCTTC.

This chain uses TRBV29-1 with TRBJ2-7, with D perhaps TRBD1 (6 bases). This CDR3 contains 12 residues. Germline loops: CDR1 SQVTM, CDR2 ANQGSEA. V dropped 6 bases and J dropped 0 bases, with 9 bases sitting between them. CDR3 coding DNA: TGCAGCGTCGCAGGGGACTCCTACGAGCAGTACTTC. This gives the protein CSVAGDSYEQYF.

The V gene is TRBV7-9, the J gene TRBJ2-3; weak D call: TRBD2 (5 bases). The CDR3 runs 16 residues. V shed 5 bases and J shed 1 base, with 16 bases lying between them. Per the germline V gene, CDR1 is SEHNR and CDR2 is FQNEAQ (reference sequence). Written as DNA, the CDR3 is TGTGCCAGCAGCCCCGGCGTGAGCGGTCGCACAGATACGCAGTATTTT. Amino acids: CASSPGVSGRTDTQYF.

The V gene is TRBV7-9, the J gene TRBJ1-1; D not resolved. Per germline, CDR1 SEHNR and CDR2 FQNEAQ (reference sequence). The CDR3 runs to 13 residues. Between the trimmed V and J ends, which lost 3 bases and 8 bases, there was a span of 13 bases. Here the CDR3 DNA reads TGTGCCAGCAGCTTCCCCGTCCTTCTCGAAGCTTTCTTT. Translating gives CASSFPVLLEAFF.

The chain joins TRBV10-1 to TRBJ2-1; 16 nucleotides align to TRBD2. CDR1 and CDR2 (germline): WNHNN, SYGVQD (reference sequence). The CDR3 runs 19 residues. Germline trimming cut 4 bases from V and 9 bases from J; bases unmatched to any gene: 15. CDR3 DNA: TGCGCCAGCAGTGGGGGCCCTGTGGGGACTAGCGGGAGGGCTGGTGAGCAGTTCTTC. As protein: CASSGGPVGTSGRAGEQFF.

This chain uses TRBV2 with TRBJ1-2; no clear D. Germline V gene data show CDR1 as SNHLY and CDR2 as FYNNEI. The V gene lost 6 bases and the J gene lost 4 bases, with 21 bases spanning the gap. The CDR3 consists of 16 residues. Here the CDR3 reads CASSKDFTGGGYGYTF. CDR3 nucleotides: TGTGCCAGCAGCAAAGATTTCACCGGAGGTGGCTATGGCTACACCTTC.

The chain recombines TRBV6-6 with TRBJ2-2, with TRBD2 as a possible D gene (6 bases). This CDR3 region has 16 residues. The germline gives CDR1 MNHNY, CDR2 SVGAGI (reference sequence). V was clipped by 8 bases and J by 5 bases, with 21 bases between them. CDR3 sequence reads: CASGSAGTLETGELFF. CDR3 bases: TGTGCCAGCGGTAGTGCGGGGACCTTAGAGACCGGGGAGCTGTTTTTT.

The V and J genes are TRBV6-4 and TRBJ1-1, with a tentative D call TRBD1 (5 bases). Germline V gene lookup returns CDR1 MRHNA and CDR2 SNTAGT. CDR3 length: 15 amino acids. Trimming left V 3 bases short and J 0 bases short, with 11 bases between. This chain's CDR3 is CASSEPKGMNTEAFF. CDR3 nucleotides: TGTGCCAGCAGTGAACCTAAGGGGATGAACACTGAAGCTTTCTTT.